These 22 T cell receptor beta chains originate from one sample sequenced in a study of tumor and adjacent non-tumor tissue in lung cancer (dated by TCRdb to 2017 to 2018). Preparation of the library involved multiplex PCR. Sequenced using an Illumina HiSeq 2500. TCRbeta libraries were constructed through three rounds of nested PCR with primers (Table S4) according to protocols modified from ARM-PCR. TCRdb handled the public reads itself, with Q25 trimming in fastp and clone calling in MiXCR, and kept productive beta chains. Rows are unified per CDR3 protein, each entry keeping the most common DNA and genes. This sample gives over 85,000 distinct CDR3 sequences in total; approximately 80% of them show up just once. Under 25% of the sample comes from the top ten. Bulk unsorted tissue served as the source for RNA extraction, and RNA quality was assessed using a NanoDrop ND-1000 and an Agilent 2100. The sequencing input was lung tumor tissue. These receptors were obtained from a man in his 70s with non-small cell lung cancer.

Of note for this clonotype: A junction end diverges from the germline sequence, so it may reflect a read error. This chain connects TRBV20-1 to TRBJ2-3; D might be TRBD2 (5 bases). CDR3 length equals 14 residues. Looked up from germline, CDR1 is DFQATT and CDR2 is SNEGSKA (reference sequence). The CDR3 region has the DNA TGCAGTGCACATAGATCGAGCGGCACAGATACACAGTATTTT. Amino acid sequence: CSAHRSSGTDTQYF.

This clonotype was found a few times. Compared with germline, one end of the junction differs, possibly owing to a read error. V and J are TRBV20-1 and TRBJ1-5, with TRBD1 matching 8 bases. This CDR3 spans 13 amino acids. Germline V CDR1 and CDR2: DFQATT, SNEGSKA (reference sequence). The CDR3 coding sequence is TGCAGTGCCGCCAAGACAGGGGCCCTCCTTAAGTATTTT. Its protein is CSAAKTGALLKYF.

Note on this clonotype: At one of its ends the junction is not consistent with the germline gene, which may arise from a read error. This sequence joins TRBV12-3 or TRBV12-4 and TRBJ1-5; D unclear. The CDR3 contains 14 residues. The CDR3 coding sequence is TGTACCAGCAGTTTGGCAACAGCCAATGAGCCCCAGCATTTT. It specifies CTSSLATANEPQHF.

About this clonotype itself: The junction departs from the called germline gene at one end, perhaps through a read error. This chain links TRBV20-1 with TRBJ2-3; D tentatively fits TRBD1 or TRBD2 (5 bases each). The CDR3 has 12 amino acids. The germline CDR1 and CDR2 sequences are DFQATT and SNEGSKA (reference sequence). The DNA for the CDR3 is TGCAATGATACCAGGGAGTGGGATAGGCAGTATTTT. Its protein product is CNDTREWDRQYF.

Worth noting for this clonotype: One end of the junction varies from germline; a read error may be responsible. This chain connects TRBV6-5 to TRBJ2-2; TRBD1 agrees at 10 bases. Germline V CDR1 and CDR2: MNHEY, SVGAGI. This CDR3 has 17 amino acids. The CDR3 region has the DNA TGTGCCAGCAGATACCATGGGACAGGGGCGAACACCGAGGAGCTGTTTTTT. This translates into CASRYHGTGANTEELFF.

CDR3 sequence reads: CASTENLGHYEQYF. CDR3 nucleotide sequence: TGTGCCAGTACTGAAAATTTGGGGCATTACGAGCAGTACTTC. V gene TRBV6-6 combines with J gene TRBJ2-7, with D tentatively TRBD1 (5 bases). Germline V CDR1 and CDR2: MNHNY, SVGAGI (reference sequence). The V gene lost 9 bases and the J gene lost 4 bases, with 19 bases spanning the gap. The CDR3 covers 14 residues.

A note on this clonotype: One base away lies a much larger clone, so this may be a sequencing read error. The chain has TRBV11-2 and TRBJ2-1; D not resolved. The length of the CDR3 is 12 residues. Germline CDR1 and CDR2: SGHAT and FQNNGV. The CDR3 nucleotides read TGTGCCAGCAGCTTTCTGGGAAATGTGCAGTTCTTC. Translation: CASSFLGNVQFF.

This chain links TRBV6-1 with TRBJ2-7; the match to TRBD1 covers 9 bases. The V gene end was trimmed by 7 bases and the J gene end by 9 bases; junction bases not matched to a gene: 16. The CDR3 is 15 residues long. Germline CDR1 and CDR2: MNHNS and SASEGT. The CDR3 coding sequence is TGTGCCAGCATCGCGTCATGTACAGGGGGCTCGAGGCAGTACTTC. It codes for CASIASCTGGSRQYF.

As for this clonotype: A read error may account for a junction end that differs from germline. The chain carries TRBV29-1 and TRBJ2-5, with D perhaps given as TRBD1 or TRBD2 (5 bases each). The CDR3 extends over 12 amino acids. Germline V gene data show CDR1 as SQVTM and CDR2 as ANQGSEA. CDR3 residues: CRVEAGREIQYF. CDR3 DNA sequence: TGCAGGGTTGAGGCAGGGAGAGAGATCCAGTACTTC. Looking up the rest from reference TRBV29-1 and TRBJ2-5 gives the full variable domain: SAVISQKPSRDICQRGTSLTIQCQVDSQVTMMFWYRQQPGQSLTLIATANQGSEATYESGFVIDKFPISRPNLTFSTLTVSNMSPEDSSIYLCRVEAGREIQYFGPGTRLLVL.

With respect to this clonotype: Given the absence of the conserved phenylalanine or tryptophan at the CDR3 end, a read error is likely. The CDR3 loop is CASSSVDTDTQYL. The CDR3 region has the DNA TGTGCCAGCAGTTCGGTAGACACAGATACGCAGTATTTG. The chain joins TRBV12-3 or TRBV12-4 to TRBJ2-3; D gene unclear. The CDR3 length is 13 residues. Between the trimmed V and J ends, which lost 4 bases and 2 bases, there was a span of 7 bases.

This clonotype was recorded once. The junction and the germline gene differ at one end; a read error may be behind it. The V call is TRBV4-1, the J call TRBJ2-7; D is perhaps TRBD2 (7 bases). Germline loops: CDR1 MGHRA, CDR2 YSYEKL. CDR3 length equals 17 residues. CDR3 residues: CASNQDRGGIGPYEQYF. DNA for the CDR3: TGCGCCAGCAACCAAGATAGGGGGGGGATAGGACCTTACGAGCAGTACTTC.

Worth noting for this clonotype: The germline gene is not matched at one end of the junction; a read error may be the cause. The chain has TRBV11-3 and TRBJ2-3, with D perhaps TRBD2 (5 bases). Per the germline V gene, CDR1 is SGHNT and CDR2 is YENEEA. The CDR3 loop spans 15 amino acids. The CDR3 DNA follows: TGTACCAGCAGCTTAGATGTGATCGGGGTAGATACACAGTATTTT. Its protein product is CTSSLDVIGVDTQYF. Variable domain in full (rest from reference TRBV11-3 and TRBJ2-3): EAGVVQSPRYKIIEKKQPVAFWCNPISGHNTLYWYLQNLGQGPELLIRYENEEAVDDSQLPKDRFSAERLKGVDSTLKIQPAELGDSAVYLCTSSLDVIGVDTQYFGPGTRLTVL.

With regard to this clonotype: Germline is not matched at one junction end, which may reflect a read error. The chain employs TRBV29-1 and TRBJ1-2; the D gene is possibly TRBD1 (5 bases). Germline CDR1 is SQVTM and CDR2 is ANQGSEA. This CDR3 is built from 16 residues. CDR3 loop: CIALTYLGPDNYVYTF. CDR3 sequence (DNA): TGCATCGCTCTCACCTACCTGGGACCAGATAACTATGTCTACACCTTC.

Regarding this clonotype: A read error may explain this, as a much larger clone is one base away. Here the CDR3 omits its conserved ending phenylalanine or tryptophan, so a read error is the likely source. This sequence joins TRBV20-1 and TRBJ2-7; 7 bases are shared with TRBD2. The CDR3 sequence is 13 residues long. CDR1 is DFQATT and CDR2 is SNEGSKA in the germline V gene (reference sequence). With 4 bases clipped from V and 6 bases from J, the junction kept 9 bases outside the gene matches. The CDR3 protein is CSATPGGGFEQYL. CDR3 nucleotides: TGCAGTGCTACCCCTGGGGGGGGTTTCGAGCAGTACTTA.

This chain uses TRBV6-5 with TRBJ1-2, with D possibly matching TRBD1 (5 bases). Between the trimmed V and J ends, which lost 9 bases and 5 bases, there was a span of 19 bases. The V gene's germline CDR1 is MNHEY and CDR2 SVGAGI. The length of the CDR3 is 14 residues. CDR3 bases: TGTGCCAGTACTTTTTCAAGGGGCGAATATGGCTACACCTTC. This encodes CASTFSRGEYGYTF.

On this clonotype itself: Likely a read error: the CDR3 ends without its conserved phenylalanine or tryptophan. The rearrangement links TRBV11-2 to TRBJ1-4, with D possibly TRBD1 on 6 matching bases. This CDR3 is built from 15 residues. Germline V CDR1 and CDR2: SGHAT, FQNNGV. CDR3 in amino acids: CISSRSGTSNEKLFS. DNA of the CDR3: TGTATCAGCAGCAGAAGTGGGACAAGTAATGAAAAACTGTTTTCT.

This clonotype occurred once. One end of the junction is discordant with germline, which a read error may explain. The chain recombines TRBV4-1 with TRBJ1-2; D is unclear. Germline CDR1 is MGHRA and CDR2 is YSYEKL. CDR3 length: 13 residues. This CDR3 reads CASSQERVDGCTF. In DNA, the CDR3 is TGCGCCAGCAGCCAAGAAAGGGTAGATGGCTGCACCTTC.

Of note for this clonotype: One junction end does not reproduce the germline sequence, and a read error may be involved. The chain has TRBV28 and TRBJ2-3; 9 bases fit TRBD2. Germline V gene data show CDR1 as MDHEN and CDR2 as SYDVKM. The CDR3 is 15 residues long. The CDR3 bases are TGTGTCAGCAGTTTGCTCGCGGGGGGGTCGGATACGCAGTATTTT. This encodes CVSSLLAGGSDTQYF.

A word on this clonotype: Without the conserved terminal phenylalanine or tryptophan, this CDR3 likely stems from a read error. No DNA is shown, since the ends of the CDR3 on it are uncertain; the CDR3 is the one TCRdb lists. The chain uses TRBV12-3 or TRBV12-4 and TRBJ1-1; TRBD1 is the table's D call, not checked against the DNA. The CDR3 region is 12 residues in length, termini included. The CDR3: CASSLGTYEALC.

In its sample, this clonotype was seen once. In this CDR3 the conserved last residue, phenylalanine or tryptophan, is missing, so a read error is likely. This chain uses TRBV11-2 with TRBJ2-7; 8 nucleotides agree with TRBD1. This CDR3 spans 15 amino acids. V dropped 9 bases and J dropped 2; count of bases not matched to a gene: 12. Germline V gene sequence: CDR1 SGHAT, CDR2 FQNNGV. The CDR3 reads CASNLDQGAPYEQYI. In DNA, the CDR3 is TGTGCCAGTAACTTAGATCAGGGGGCCCCCTACGAGCAGTACATC.

Of note for this clonotype: One junction end disagrees with the germline gene, perhaps due to a read error. V and J are TRBV28 and TRBJ2-7; D not certain. CDR3 length equals 15 residues. Germline V gene sequence: CDR1 MDHEN, CDR2 SYDVKM. The CDR3 region is CASTGFRQPTYKQYF. CDR3 DNA: TGTGCCAGCACCGGTTTTCGGCAACCAACCTACAAGCAGTACTTC.

This chain joins TRBV29-1 and TRBJ2-7; D ambiguous. The germline CDR1 and CDR2 sequences are SQVTM and ANQGSEA. This CDR3 is built from 12 residues. The CDR3 DNA reads TGCCTGATTAGGGTGGGTTACTGCAAGCAGTACTTC. It is translated as CLIRVGYCKQYF.